This T cell receptor beta chain originates from a study of blood T cell repertoires in COVID-19. This CDR3 has 15 amino acids. The V end was cut by 4 bases, the J end by 2 bases, with 13 bases between. Germline CDR1 and CDR2: MDHEN and SYDVKM. The assay was immunoSEQ multiplex PCR, and TCRdb's table has in-frame clones only and misses some. Among around 400,000 clones listed, 70% to 90% were seen once. This TCR was sampled from a woman aged 60-75 years with COVID-19, enrolled during active disease. Source material: peripheral blood. This sequence joins TRBV28 and TRBJ2-3; D unclear. For the CDR3, the DNA is TGTGCCAGCAGTTCCCCCATTGTCCCCACAGATACGCAGTATTTT. The encoded protein is CASSSPIVPTDTQYF.